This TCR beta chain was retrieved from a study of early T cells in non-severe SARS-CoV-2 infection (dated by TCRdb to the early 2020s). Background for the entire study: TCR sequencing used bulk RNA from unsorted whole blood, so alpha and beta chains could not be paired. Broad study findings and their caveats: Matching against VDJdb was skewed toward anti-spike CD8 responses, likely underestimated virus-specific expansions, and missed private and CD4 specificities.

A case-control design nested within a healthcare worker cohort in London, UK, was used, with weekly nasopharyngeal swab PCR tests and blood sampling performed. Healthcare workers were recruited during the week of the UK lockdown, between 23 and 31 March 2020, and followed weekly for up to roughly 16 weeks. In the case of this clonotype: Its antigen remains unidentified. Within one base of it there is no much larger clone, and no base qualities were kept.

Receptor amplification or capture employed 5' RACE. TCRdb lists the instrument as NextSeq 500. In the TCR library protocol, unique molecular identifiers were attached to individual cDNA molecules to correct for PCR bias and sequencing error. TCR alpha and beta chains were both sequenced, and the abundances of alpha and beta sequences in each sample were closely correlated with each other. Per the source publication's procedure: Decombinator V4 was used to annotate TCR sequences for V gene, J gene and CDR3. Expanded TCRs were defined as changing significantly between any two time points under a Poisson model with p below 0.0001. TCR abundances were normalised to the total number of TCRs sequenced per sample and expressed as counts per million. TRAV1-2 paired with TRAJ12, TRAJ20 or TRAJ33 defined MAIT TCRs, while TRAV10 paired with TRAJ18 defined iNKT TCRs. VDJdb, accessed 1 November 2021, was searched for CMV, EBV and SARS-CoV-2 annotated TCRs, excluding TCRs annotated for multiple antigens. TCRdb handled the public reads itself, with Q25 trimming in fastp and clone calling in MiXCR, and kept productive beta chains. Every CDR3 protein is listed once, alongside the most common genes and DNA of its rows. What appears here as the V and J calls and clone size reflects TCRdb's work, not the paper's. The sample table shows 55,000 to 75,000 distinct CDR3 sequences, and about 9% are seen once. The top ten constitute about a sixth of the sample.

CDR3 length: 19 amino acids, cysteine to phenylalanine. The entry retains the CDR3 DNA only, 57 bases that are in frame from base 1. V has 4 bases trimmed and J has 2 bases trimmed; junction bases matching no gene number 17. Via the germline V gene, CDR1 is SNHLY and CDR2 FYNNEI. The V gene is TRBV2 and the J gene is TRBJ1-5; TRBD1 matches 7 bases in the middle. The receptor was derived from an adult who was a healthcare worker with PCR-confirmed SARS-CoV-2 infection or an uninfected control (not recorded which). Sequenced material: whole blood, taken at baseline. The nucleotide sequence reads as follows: TGTGCCAGCAGTGTACCTCAACCCTCAGGGGGAGGTGGCAATCAGCCCCAGCATTTT. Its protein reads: CASSVPQPSGGGGNQPQHF.